The T cell receptor (beta chain) described here comes from a study of long-term antiretroviral therapy in people with HIV (dated by TCRdb to 2022 to 2024). At the level of the whole study: The earliest samples were collected roughly a decade before the 2015 WHO recommendation for immediate ART, at a time when ART was usually postponed until CD4 counts fell. No cross-contamination during QIAcube processing was shown when test extractions of a monoclonal T-cell line were performed alongside fewer than 35 polyclonal samples. Of the roughly 30 participants with HIV, eleven were female. A total of 192 cryopreserved PBMC samples were contributed to the cohort by 30 adults with confirmed HIV infection, with samples collected serially over a mean of roughly six years (range 1-12). A retrospective serial study tested whether changes in peripheral blood TRB repertoire composition and diversity were associated with ART initiation and durable HIV suppression. Study-wide findings and limitations: Inferences about post-ART repertoire changes were limited because no data were available on ART adherence, viral resistance or therapy changes. Because PBMC availability was limited, only the TCR beta chain was sequenced, with no alpha chain pairing. Expanded TRB clones identified before ART initiation dominated the repertoire across all time points, though the dominance fluctuated and decreased in many PLHIV after ART. Compared with controls, HIV repertoires had narrower CDR3 length ranges, and the network structure pointed to an antigen-experienced repertoire that shifted only slightly toward naive after ART. ART initiation was associated with a significant increase in TRB diversity, but diversity stayed significantly below transplant donor controls even after long-term ART. Samples dated from 2004 to 2017, and the ART regimens used may be less effective than current ones. Because pre-ART samples had limited cell numbers, unsorted PBMC were profiled rather than sorted CD4+ and CD8+ T cells.

To be included, a participant needed at least one PBMC sample from before ART initiation plus at least two post-ART samples. Every participant with HIV received treatment in the United States of America. Before DNA extraction, cryopreserved samples of about 0.9-11 million PBMC were thawed and washed. At the time of the earliest PBMC sample, participants with HIV were aged between roughly 23 and 60 years. PBMC samples from each participant spanned 1-4 timepoints before ART initiation and 2-8 timepoints after ART initiation, with a median of 7 samples. Serial HIV viral load, CD4+ T-cell count, ART history and demographic data were obtained for every participant. A Qiagen kit on a QIAcube was used to extract genomic DNA from unsorted PBMC, with samples processed in batches of 12. On this clone itself: It lacks a known antigen. Base qualities are not at hand, and no much larger clone is one base apart.

The immunoSEQ hsTCRB v3.0 assay was used at survey level resolution for TRB variable region sequencing. The target sequencing depth for TRB was about 40,000-55,000 T-cell genomes per sample. Pooled TRB libraries were sequenced on an Illumina MiSeq with a v3 150-cycle kit. Turning to the authors' computational methods: Analysis of repertoires was carried out in R inside a reproducible Nextflow workflow spanning QC, data transformation and analysis. LymphoSeq2, an R package for AIRR-Seq data exploration, was used to implement custom analyses. A handful of samples that produced fewer than 5000 total TRB sequences were removed, so fewer than 200 HIV repertoires were analyzed. Among the roughly 190 retained HIV repertoires, 55 to 65 were collected before ART initiation and 120 to 140 after ART initiation. Repertoires were downsampled to 5000 TRB nucleotide sequences, and summary statistics were averaged over 100 downsampling iterations. TRB sequences were retained for analysis only if CDR3 regions of at least seven amino acids were present. Two measures captured diversity: a Shannon entropy-derived clonality score and the Gini coefficient. In the repertoire networks, any two of the top 5000 CDR3 amino acid sequences were connected whenever the two sequences differed by an edit distance of one. Antigen specificity groups and MHC restriction were predicted for TRB CDR3 amino acid sequences with GLIPH2. To flag known CMV, EBV, HIV or tissue antigen associations, CDR3 amino acid sequences were matched against VDJdb and McPAS-TCR. Pre-ART, post-ART and control groups were compared with Wilcoxon signed-rank tests and Holm-Bonferroni correction. Here the immuneACCESS table is served through TCRdb, limited to in-frame sequences with V and J called. Missing clones are a known gap in these copies; in checked studies unresolved V genes cover under half, and the rest lacks a known reason. V, J and clone size are those of that table, while D and trimming were read from the DNA. This sample is represented by more than 15,000 clones; 79% of them were singletons. The top ten hold around 8% of the sample.

The germline V gene supplies CDR1 SGHDN and CDR2 FVKESK. V is shortened by 6 bases, J by 0 bases, and the region joining them spans 2 bases. The CDR3 has 12 amino acids, counting the end cysteine and phenylalanine. Only the CDR3 portion is preserved as DNA: 36 bases, with reading frame beginning at the first base. Material: unsorted PBMCs, obtained at the start of antiretroviral therapy. The chain is assembled from TRBV14 and TRBJ1-4; the D gene lacks a confident call. This clonotype originated in a man aged 30-40 years with HIV. At the DNA level, the sequence is TGTGCCAGCAGTCCAACTAATGAAAAACTGTTTTTT. This translates into CASSPTNEKLFF.